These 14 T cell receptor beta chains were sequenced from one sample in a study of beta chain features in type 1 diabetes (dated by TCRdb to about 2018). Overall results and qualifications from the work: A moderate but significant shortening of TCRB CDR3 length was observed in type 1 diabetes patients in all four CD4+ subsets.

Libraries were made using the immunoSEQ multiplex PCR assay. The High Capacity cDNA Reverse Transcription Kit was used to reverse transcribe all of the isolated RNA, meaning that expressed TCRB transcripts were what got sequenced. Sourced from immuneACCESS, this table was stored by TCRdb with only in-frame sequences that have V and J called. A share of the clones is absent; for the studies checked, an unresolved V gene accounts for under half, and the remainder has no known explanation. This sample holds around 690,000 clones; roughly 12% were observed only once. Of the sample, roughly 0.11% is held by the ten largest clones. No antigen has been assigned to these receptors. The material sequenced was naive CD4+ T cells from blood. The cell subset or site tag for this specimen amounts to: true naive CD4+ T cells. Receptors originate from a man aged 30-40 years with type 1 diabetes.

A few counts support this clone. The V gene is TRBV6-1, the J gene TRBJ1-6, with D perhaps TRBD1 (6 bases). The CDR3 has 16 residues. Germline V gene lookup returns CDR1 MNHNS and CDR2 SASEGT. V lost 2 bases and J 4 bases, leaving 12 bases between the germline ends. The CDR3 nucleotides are TGTGCCAGCAGTGAATCCAGGGGCCGTTATAATTCACCCCTCCACTTT. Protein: CASSESRGRYNSPLHF.

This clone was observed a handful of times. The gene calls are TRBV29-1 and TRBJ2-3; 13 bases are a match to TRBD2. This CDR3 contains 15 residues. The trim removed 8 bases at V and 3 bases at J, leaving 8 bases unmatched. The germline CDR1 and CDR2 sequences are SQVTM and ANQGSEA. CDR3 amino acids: CSSPGLAGATDTQYF. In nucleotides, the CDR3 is TGCAGCTCCCCCGGACTAGCGGGGGCTACAGATACGCAGTATTTT.

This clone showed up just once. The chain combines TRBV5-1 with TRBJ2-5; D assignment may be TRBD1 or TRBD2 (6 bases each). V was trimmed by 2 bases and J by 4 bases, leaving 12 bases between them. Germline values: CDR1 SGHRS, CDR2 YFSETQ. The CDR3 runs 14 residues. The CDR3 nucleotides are TGCGCCAGCAGCTTTCCGGGGGCGGGAGAGACCCAGTACTTC. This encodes CASSFPGAGETQYF.

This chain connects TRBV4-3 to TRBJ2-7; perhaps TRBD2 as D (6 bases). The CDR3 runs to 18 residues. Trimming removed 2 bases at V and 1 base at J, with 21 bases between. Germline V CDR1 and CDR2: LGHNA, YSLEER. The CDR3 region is CASSQKRVGLGVSYEQYF. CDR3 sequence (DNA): TGCGCCAGCAGCCAAAAGAGAGTGGGACTCGGTGTTTCCTACGAGCAGTACTTC.

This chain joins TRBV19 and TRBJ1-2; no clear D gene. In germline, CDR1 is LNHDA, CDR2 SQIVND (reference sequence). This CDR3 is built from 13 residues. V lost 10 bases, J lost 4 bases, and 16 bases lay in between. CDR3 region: CATSGRRFYGYTF. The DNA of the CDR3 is TGTGCCACCTCCGGCCGGAGGTTCTATGGCTACACCTTC.

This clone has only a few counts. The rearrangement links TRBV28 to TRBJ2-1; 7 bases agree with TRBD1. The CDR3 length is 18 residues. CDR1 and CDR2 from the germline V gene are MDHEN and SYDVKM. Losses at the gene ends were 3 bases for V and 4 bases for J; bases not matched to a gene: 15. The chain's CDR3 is CASSFWGTAELDYNEQFF. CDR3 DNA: TGTGCCAGCAGTTTCTGGGGGACAGCGGAATTAGATTACAATGAGCAGTTCTTC.

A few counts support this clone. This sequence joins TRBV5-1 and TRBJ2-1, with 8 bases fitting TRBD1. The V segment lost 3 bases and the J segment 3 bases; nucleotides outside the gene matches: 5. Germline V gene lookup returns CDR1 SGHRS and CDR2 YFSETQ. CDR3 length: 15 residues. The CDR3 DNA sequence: TGCGCCAGCAGCTCGGACAGGGTTGTCTACAATGAGCAGTTCTTC. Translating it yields CASSSDRVVYNEQFF. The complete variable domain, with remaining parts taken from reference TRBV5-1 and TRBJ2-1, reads KAGVTQTPRYLIKTRGQQVTLSCSPISGHRSVSWYQQTPGQGLQFLFEYFSETQRNKGNFPGRFSGRQFSNSRSEMNVSTLELGDSALYLCASSSDRVVYNEQFFGPGTRLTVL.

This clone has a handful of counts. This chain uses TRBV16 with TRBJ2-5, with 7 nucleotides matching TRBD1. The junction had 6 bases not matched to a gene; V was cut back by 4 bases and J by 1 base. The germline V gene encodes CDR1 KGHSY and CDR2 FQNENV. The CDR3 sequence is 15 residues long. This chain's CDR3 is CASSPGGRLQETQYF. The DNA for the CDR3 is TGTGCCAGCAGCCCAGGGGGAAGGCTCCAAGAGACCCAGTACTTC.

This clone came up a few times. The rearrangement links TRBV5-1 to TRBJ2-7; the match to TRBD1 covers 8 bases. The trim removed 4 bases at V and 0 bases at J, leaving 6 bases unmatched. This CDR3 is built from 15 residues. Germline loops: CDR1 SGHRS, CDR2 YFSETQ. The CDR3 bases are TGCGCCAGCAGCCCTGGGACAGGCCGCTCCTACGAGCAGTACTTC. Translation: CASSPGTGRSYEQYF. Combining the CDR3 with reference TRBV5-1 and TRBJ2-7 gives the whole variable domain KAGVTQTPRYLIKTRGQQVTLSCSPISGHRSVSWYQQTPGQGLQFLFEYFSETQRNKGNFPGRFSGRQFSNSRSEMNVSTLELGDSALYLCASSPGTGRSYEQYFGPGTRLTVT.

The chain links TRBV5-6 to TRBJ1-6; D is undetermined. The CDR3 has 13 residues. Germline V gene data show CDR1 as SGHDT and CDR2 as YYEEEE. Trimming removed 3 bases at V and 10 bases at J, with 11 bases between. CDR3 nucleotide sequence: TGTGCCAGCAGCTCCGGACGGAGCTCACCCCTCCACTTT. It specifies CASSSGRSSPLHF.

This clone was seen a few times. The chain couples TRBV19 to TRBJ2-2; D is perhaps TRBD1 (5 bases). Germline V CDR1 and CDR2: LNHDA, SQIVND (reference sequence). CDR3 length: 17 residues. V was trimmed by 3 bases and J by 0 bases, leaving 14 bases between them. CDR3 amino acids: CASSIRQRLANTGELFF. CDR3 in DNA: TGTGCCAGTAGTATTCGACAGAGACTCGCGAACACCGGGGAGCTGTTTTTT.

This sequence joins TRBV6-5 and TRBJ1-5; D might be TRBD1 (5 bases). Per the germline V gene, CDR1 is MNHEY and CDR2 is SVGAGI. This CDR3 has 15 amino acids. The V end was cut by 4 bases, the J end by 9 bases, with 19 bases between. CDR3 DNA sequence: TGTGCCAGCAGTTCCCTTGCCCCAGCCGGGGCGCCCCAGCATTTT. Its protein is CASSSLAPAGAPQHF.

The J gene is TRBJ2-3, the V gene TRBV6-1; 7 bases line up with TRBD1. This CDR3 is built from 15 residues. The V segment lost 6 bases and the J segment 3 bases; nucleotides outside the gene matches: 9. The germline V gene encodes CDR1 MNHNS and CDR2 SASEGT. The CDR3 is CASSLQGLGTDTQYF. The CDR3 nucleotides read TGTGCCAGCAGCCTACAGGGGCTCGGGACAGATACGCAGTATTTT.

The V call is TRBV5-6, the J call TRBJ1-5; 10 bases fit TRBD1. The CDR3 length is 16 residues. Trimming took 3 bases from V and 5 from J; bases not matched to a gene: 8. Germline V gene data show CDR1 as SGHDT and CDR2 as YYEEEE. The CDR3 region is CASSSTGGASHQPQHF. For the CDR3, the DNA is TGTGCCAGCAGCTCGACAGGGGGCGCAAGTCATCAGCCCCAGCATTTT. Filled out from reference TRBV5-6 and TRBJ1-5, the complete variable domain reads DAGVTQSPTHLIKTRGQQVTLRCSPKSGHDTVSWYQQALGQGPQFIFQYYEEEERQRGNFPDRFSGHQFPNYSSELNVNALLLGDSALYLCASSSTGGASHQPQHFGDGTRLSIL.